Following are 25 T cell receptor beta chains from one sample sequenced in a study of cytomegalovirus exposure and HLA in healthy donors. The primer mix had 60 Vbeta and 13 Jbeta primers. The assay was immunoSEQ multiplex PCR, and TCRdb's table has in-frame clones only and misses some. The table includes 120,000 to 150,000 clones, less than 85% detected once. Sequences were obtained from PBMCs. The receptors shown here come from a woman aged 45-65 years in good health and CMV-seropositive.

This sequence joins TRBV7-2 and TRBJ2-1; TRBD2 matches at 9 bases. The V and J ends lost 5 bases and 6 bases, in that order; junction bases with no gene match: 5. Germline-derived CDR1 and CDR2 are SGHTA and FQGNSA. The CDR3 extends over 14 amino acids. The CDR3 spells CASSHGTSSNEQFF. In nucleotides, the CDR3 is TGTGCCAGCAGCCACGGGACTAGCTCCAATGAGCAGTTCTTC.

This chain connects TRBV23-1 to TRBJ2-4; D perhaps matches TRBD1 (5 bases). TRBV23-1 is reported as an ORF; its role is uncertain. Trimming shortened V by 2 bases and J by 0 bases, and 11 bases separated the two germline ends. This CDR3 is 16 amino acids long. Here the CDR3 DNA reads TGCGCCAGCAGTCAAGACAGCCACCTAGCCAAAAACATTCAGTACTTC. Translation gives CASSQDSHLAKNIQYF.

V gene TRBV28 combines with J gene TRBJ1-4, with D uncertain. CDR3 length: 15 amino acids. Germline V lookup: CDR1 MDHEN, CDR2 SYDVKM. The V end lost 6 bases, the J end lost 5 bases, and 16 bases lay between the germline ends. CDR3 loop: CASSQWSRMNEKLFF. CDR3 nucleotide sequence: TGTGCCAGCAGCCAATGGTCCAGGATGAATGAAAAACTGTTTTTT.

The chain carries TRBV27 and TRBJ2-1; tentatively, D is TRBD1 (5 bases). Between the trimmed V and J ends, which lost 7 bases and 9 bases, there was a span of 25 bases. Germline V gene sequence: CDR1 MNHEY, CDR2 SMNVEV (reference sequence). This CDR3 spans 16 amino acids. The CDR3 DNA reads TGTGCCAGCAACACAGGCCCGGCCCTTTTACAATCTGAGCAGTTCTTC. Translated: CASNTGPALLQSEQFF.

Comment on this clone: Relative to the germline gene, one junction end is altered; a read error may explain this. The chain uses TRBV7-7 and TRBJ2-2, with a possible D match to TRBD1 (5 bases). CDR1 and CDR2 (germline): SSHAT, FNYEAQ (reference sequence). The CDR3 totals 16 residues. The CDR3 DNA reads TGTGCTAGCAGCCGAACTCAGGGATCGGGCACCGGGGAGCTGTTTTTT. Translating gives CASSRTQGSGTGELFF.

The genes are TRBV29-1 and TRBJ1-2; a possible D gene is TRBD1 (6 bases). Germline V gene data show CDR1 as SQVTM and CDR2 as ANQGSEA. V gave up 0 bases and J gave up 4 bases, with 15 bases separating them. The CDR3 length is 15 residues. The CDR3 DNA reads as TGCAGCGTTGAAGATGGTGGGGGCTGGAGCTATGGCTACACCTTC. Protein sequence: CSVEDGGGWSYGYTF.

The V call is TRBV5-5, the J call TRBJ2-5; 8 nucleotides align to TRBD2. The germline gives CDR1 SGHKS, CDR2 YYEKEE (reference sequence). V lost 2 bases to trimming and J lost 2 bases; unmatched junction nucleotides: 8. The CDR3 covers 16 residues. The CDR3 region has the DNA TGTGCCAGCAGCTTAAATGGCGGGGGGACACAAGAGACCCAGTACTTC. This gives the protein CASSLNGGGTQETQYF. Full variable domain (remainder filled in from reference TRBV5-5 and TRBJ2-5): DAGVTQSPTHLIKTRGQQVTLRCSPISGHKSVSWYQQVLGQGPQFIFQYYEKEERGRGNFPDRFSARQFPNYSSELNVNALLLGDSALYLCASSLNGGGTQETQYFGPGTRLLVL.

This chain connects TRBV5-4 to TRBJ2-1; TRBD2 matches at 8 bases. In germline, CDR1 is SGHNT, CDR2 YYREEE (reference sequence). J gave up 3 bases and V 0 bases, and 5 bases lay outside the gene matches. The CDR3 contains 16 residues. As DNA, the CDR3 is TGTGCCAGCAGCTTGGTTAGCGGGGTTGTCTACAATGAGCAGTTCTTC. It codes for CASSLVSGVVYNEQFF.

The chain is built from TRBV18 and TRBJ2-1, with 11 positions matching TRBD2. Per germline, CDR1 KGHSH and CDR2 LQKENI. The CDR3 length is 15 residues. V was clipped by 5 bases and J by 3 bases; unmatched bases: 3. This chain's CDR3 is CASSDGTSGYNEQFF. CDR3 nucleotides: TGTGCCAGCTCAGACGGGACTAGCGGCTACAATGAGCAGTTCTTC.

The chain uses TRBV18 and TRBJ1-2; 9 bases map to TRBD1. Germline V gene sequence: CDR1 KGHSH, CDR2 LQKENI. This CDR3 is built from 15 residues. The J segment lost 8 bases and the V segment lost 3 bases, leaving 10 bases of the junction unmatched. CDR3 in amino acids: CASSPTEQGAGGYTF. CDR3 bases: TGTGCCAGCTCACCGACAGAACAGGGGGCAGGAGGCTACACCTTC.

The gene calls are TRBV7-2 and TRBJ2-7; 7 bases align to TRBD2. Germline lookup yields CDR1 SGHTA and CDR2 FQGNSA. The V gene end was trimmed by 0 bases and the J gene end by 0 bases; junction bases not matched to a gene: 5. This CDR3 is 16 amino acids long. The CDR3 is CASSLAGAGSSYEQYF. The CDR3 nucleotides are TGTGCCAGCAGCTTAGCTGGAGCGGGGTCCTCCTACGAGCAGTACTTC.

The sample holds a few counts of this clone. This sequence joins TRBV2 and TRBJ2-7; a possible D gene is TRBD1 (5 bases). The CDR3 consists of 13 residues. V was clipped by 4 bases and J by 2 bases, with 9 bases between them. The V gene's germline CDR1 is SNHLY and CDR2 FYNNEI. CDR3 loop: CASSGQNTYEQYF. The CDR3 coding sequence is TGTGCCAGCAGTGGACAGAACACCTACGAGCAGTACTTC.

The chain couples TRBV6-1 to TRBJ2-2; D possibly corresponds to TRBD2 (5 bases). The CDR3 is 14 amino acids. Germline values: CDR1 MNHNS, CDR2 SASEGT. The V end was cut by 7 bases, the J end by 0 bases, with 9 bases between. The CDR3 DNA is TGTGCCAGCATCCCGGGGACGAACACCGGGGAGCTGTTTTTT. It is translated as CASIPGTNTGELFF.

V gene TRBV12-5 combines with J gene TRBJ2-4; TRBD1 agrees at 7 bases. The CDR3 consists of 14 residues. The germline V gene encodes CDR1 LGHNT and CDR2 FRNRAP. The CDR3 DNA follows: TGTGTTCAAAATACAGGGGTGGCCAAAAACATTCAGTACTTC. It translates to CVQNTGVAKNIQYF.

This clone has a single count. CDR3 DNA: TGCGCCAGTGGGACATCCACCAACTATGGCTACACCTTC. Residues: CASGTSTNYGYTF. V gene TRBV5-1 combines with J gene TRBJ1-2; possible D gene TRBD1, 6 bases. The length of the CDR3 is 13 residues. In germline, CDR1 is SGHRS, CDR2 YFSETQ. V was shortened by 8 bases and J by 2 bases, with 13 bases between the two germline ends.

The chain uses TRBV6-6 and TRBJ2-5; 11 bases are shared with TRBD2. The CDR3 is 15 residues long. V dropped 4 bases and J dropped 5; count of bases not matched to a gene: 6. Germline V CDR1 and CDR2: MNHNY, SVGAGI (reference sequence). Here the CDR3 reads CASSFGTSGRETQYF. In DNA, the CDR3 is TGTGCCAGCAGTTTTGGGACTAGCGGTCGGGAGACCCAGTACTTC.

The rearrangement links TRBV7-2 to TRBJ2-7, with TRBD2 matching over 9 bases. The J segment lost 0 bases and the V segment lost 3 bases, leaving 12 bases of the junction unmatched. Looked up from germline, CDR1 is SGHTA and CDR2 is FQGNSA. The CDR3 is 18 amino acids. The CDR3 DNA is TGTGCCAGCAGCTTGGGGAGGCTAGCGGGGACACTCTCCTACGAGCAGTACTTC. Its protein product is CASSLGRLAGTLSYEQYF.

The chain employs TRBV12-5 and TRBJ2-2, with 13 nucleotides matching TRBD2. This CDR3 is built from 19 residues. The V gene end was trimmed by 2 bases and the J gene end by 6 bases; junction bases not matched to a gene: 12. Germline V gives CDR1 LGHNT, CDR2 FRNRAP. CDR3 sequence (DNA): TGTGCTAGTGGTTTGAGACTAGCGGGGGGTCAGGGGTCTGCCGGGGAGCTGTTTTTT. Its protein is CASGLRLAGGQGSAGELFF.

This chain uses TRBV7-3 with TRBJ1-6, with D perhaps matching TRBD1 (5 bases). V dropped 5 bases and J dropped 0 bases, with 11 bases sitting between them. Per the germline V gene, CDR1 is SGHTA and CDR2 is FQGTGA. This CDR3 is 16 amino acids long. This chain's CDR3 is CASSLQGSSYNSPLHF. Written as DNA, the CDR3 is TGTGCCAGCAGCCTCCAGGGAAGCTCCTATAATTCACCCCTCCACTTT.

The chain joins TRBV9 to TRBJ1-2; D gene unclear. Germline CDR1 SGDLS, CDR2 YYNGEE. V was cut by 0 bases and J by 7 bases, with 7 bases left in between. The CDR3 covers 12 residues. CDR3 DNA: TGTGCCAGCAGCGTAGCGACTGGTGGCTACACCTTC. As protein: CASSVATGGYTF.

The chain couples TRBV15 to TRBJ2-1; 10 bases are a match to TRBD2. The CDR3 has 16 amino acids. Germline V gene data show CDR1 as LNHNV and CDR2 as YYDKDF (reference sequence). V trimming: 0 bases; J trimming: 9 bases; junction bases outside the gene matches: 8. This CDR3 reads CATSRDKSSGGFEQFF. Written as DNA, the CDR3 is TGTGCCACCAGCAGAGATAAATCTAGCGGGGGCTTTGAGCAGTTCTTC.

The chain links TRBV9 to TRBJ1-3; 9 nucleotides match TRBD1. Losses at the gene ends were 6 bases for V and 2 bases for J; bases not matched to a gene: 3. The CDR3 length is 14 residues. CDR1 and CDR2 from the germline V gene are SGDLS and YYNGEE. CDR3 residues: CASTRTGAGNTIYF. The CDR3 DNA is TGTGCCAGCACACGGACAGGGGCTGGAAACACCATATATTTT.

This clone was detected once. The chain couples TRBV6-5 to TRBJ2-1; 7 nucleotides align to TRBD2. The V gene end was trimmed by 0 bases and the J gene end by 3 bases; junction bases not matched to a gene: 5. CDR3 length: 16 amino acids. Germline assignment: CDR1 MNHEY and CDR2 SVGAGI. The CDR3 region is CASSYSGGSHYNEQFF. Here the CDR3 DNA reads TGTGCCAGCAGTTACTCGGGAGGGTCCCACTACAATGAGCAGTTCTTC.

This clone was recorded only once. The J gene is TRBJ2-5, the V gene TRBV5-6, with 8 bases aligning to TRBD1. The DNA end is a closer match to TRBJ2-7, so the J assignment may be wrong. Germline values: CDR1 SGHDT, CDR2 YYEEEE. There are 12 residues in the CDR3. The CDR3 is CASSGTGYEQYF. CDR3 DNA: TGTGCCAGCAGCGGGACAGGATACGAGCAGTACTTC.

This clone has only one observation. A read error may account for a junction end that differs from germline. The V call is TRBV7-8, the J call TRBJ1-4; 9 bases are shared with TRBD1. The CDR3 spans 16 residues. Per germline, CDR1 SGHVS and CDR2 FQNEAQ. CDR3 sequence: CASSETTGGTNKKLFF. CDR3 bases: TGTGCCAGCAGCGAGACCACAGGGGGCACTAATAAAAAACTGTTTTTT.